This paragraph reports one T cell receptor beta chain. Its antigen is still unknown. This entry comes from a study of STAT3 mutations in large granular lymphocyte leukemia. Study-wide context: Immunosuppressive therapy was given to more than half of T-LGLL patients. General observations from the study: Every T-LGLL patient had at least one immunodominant TCRbeta clonotype. A small but highly pathogenic clone may have been missed. Suggested: STAT3 mutation was not the ancestral event for these clonal expansions. All newly emerging clones after therapy were STAT3 wild type.

The CDR3 consists of 14 residues. With V trimmed by 3 bases and J by 6 bases, 8 bases remained unmatched. CDR1 and CDR2 from the germline V gene are SEHNR and FQNEAQ (reference sequence). The repertoire was sequenced with immunoSEQ multiplex PCR; TCRdb's copy has only in-frame clones and lacks some. The sample holds approximately 25,000 clones, about 95% seen once. The J gene is TRBJ2-7, the V gene TRBV7-9, with TRBD1 identical over 7 bases. This clonotype was obtained from a man aged 35-49 years with T-cell large granular lymphocyte leukemia. Some clones in this sample may be carry-over from other donors' samples. The sequenced sample consisted of peripheral blood mononuclear cells. The CDR3 DNA follows: TGTGCCAGCAGCTTCCTGGGTGCAGGGGGCGAGCAGTACTTC. Translating gives CASSFLGAGGEQYF.